This TCR beta chain was captured in a study of cytomegalovirus exposure and HLA in healthy donors (dated by TCRdb to 2016 to 2017). At the level of the whole study: An earlier analysis of approximately 600 of the donors reported approximately 270 Gb of sequence data and more than 90 million unique TCR beta sequences from roughly 200 million T cells. Approximately 310 gigabases of sequencing data and approximately 85 million unique TCR sequences were included in an early release covering 500 to 750 HLA-typed donors. The genetic ancestry cluster associated with self-reported Caucasian donors included roughly four fifths of the 398 genotyped donors. The aim of the study was to test whether cataloging public T cell receptors could identify signatures of past pathogen exposure. The study used immunosequencing to profile the T cell repertoires of approximately 650 subjects and linked those repertoires to cytomegalovirus serostatus. In addition to the first cohort of 666 subjects, a separate validation cohort of approximately 130 different subjects was used. To predict cytomegalovirus infection status, the study brought together high-throughput TCR immunosequencing, statistical association of individual TCRs with disease status, and machine learning. In a later analysis, previously published TCR beta repertoires from hundreds of donors were re-analyzed and high-resolution HLA genotyping was added so that TCR occurrence patterns could be studied. Rather than drawing on any new phenotypic data, the later analysis identified candidate immune exposures from TCR beta sequences and the way those sequences occurred across donors. An earlier analysis of around 640 of the donors used high-throughput TCR beta sequencing to judge whether each TCR beta V gene segment behaved as functional or pseudogenic. Donor age, sex, ethnicity and CMV serostatus were collected together with the repertoire data. In a later genetic analysis, genome-wide SNP genotypes for 398 of the 666 donors were used, and that subset was treated as a discovery cohort. Every repertoire in the discovery cohort had been generated on one and the same sequencing platform. Both class I and class II loci were covered by HLA typing, at four-digit resolution. Typing coverage varied by locus: roughly 629-640 donors for A, B, C, DRB1 and DQB1; approximately 560 for DQA1; 606 for DPA1; approximately 450 for DPB1. Roughly 5 DR-DQ haplotypes were handled as single units for association and clustering because linkage in the cohort was strong. On average, 235,054 unique TCR beta nucleotide sequences were sequenced per donor among 398 genotyped donors of the cohort, with roughly 18% of those sequences being non-productive. Paper-wide results and their limitations: A further reported finding was that TCR beta sequences accurately predicted the HLA-A and HLA-B alleles for most subjects in the first cohort. A cluster of highly shared sequence variants was judged likely to represent a technical artifact of the sequencing pipeline. In a later analysis, HLA-associated TCR beta chains showed more clonal expansion and lower generation probabilities than non-associated chains that were equally common. In the study, around 150 TCR beta chains were listed as associated with cytomegalovirus. HLA typing was unavailable for some donors at each locus, so association tests used only the typed subset. A later genetic analysis reported fewer N-insertions in productive TCRs among donors in an Asian-associated ancestry cluster than the approximately 700-donor mean. The classifier was reported to diagnose cytomegalovirus status with high specificity and sensitivity in both the original and validation cohorts. In this cohort, only TCR beta chains were sequenced, and detectable features were limited by the absence of alpha or paired-chain data. When HLA alleles, especially DR and DQ, strongly co-occurred, attributing TCR associations to individual alleles was difficult. In an earlier analysis of roughly 560 of the donors, most TCR beta V segments were observed in productive rearrangements about 90% or about 30% of the time, broadly matching IMGT annotations. Across donors, most TCR sequences were observed very rarely, whereas some public TCRs were present in many individuals. CMV serostatus was the only immune exposure information available for the cohort. A few of the identified cytomegalovirus-associated TCR beta chains were confirmed in vitro to be specific for cytomegalovirus antigens. A later genetic analysis associated a missense DCLRE1C variant with V-gene and J-gene trimming of TCR beta chains, and an independent cohort replicated the association. Because counts were too low, around 18 rarely observed V segments, including chromosome 9 orphons, were left out of the earlier analysis of 587 of the donors. Because the 87-base-pair reads could not distinguish some IMGT-functional V segments, including TRBV6-2 and TRBV6-3, those segments were excluded. The presence/absence analyses assumed that sequencing depth was roughly uniform across donors, and that assumption may not be true. Linkage disequilibrium might explain the correlated functional status among segregating V segments, but an unknown experimental factor could not be excluded. In a later analysis, the rate of TCR association differed among HLA loci, with DRB1 alleles having the most associated TCRs and HLA-C alleles having the fewest. A later analysis found that most CMV-associated TCR beta chains appeared HLA-restricted, with HLA associations seemingly driven largely by CMV exposure. It was suggested by the authors that the approach could potentially be generalized to other disease states and immunological phenotypes. A later analysis associated 16,951 TCR beta sequences with specific HLA alleles at a false discovery rate of 0.05. Several of the top co-occurrence clusters appeared to be linked to parvovirus B19, influenza, CMV and Epstein-Barr virus, according to a later analysis.

The library was obtained by the immunoSEQ multiplex PCR assay. The multiplex PCR relied on a mix of 60 forward primers for TCR Vbeta segments and 13 reverse primers for TCR Jbeta segments. The CDR3 region of rearranged TCR beta genes was amplified from genomic DNA by a multiplex PCR assay. The Illumina HiSeq System was used to sequence the amplified TCR beta libraries as 87-base-pair reads. As for the original processing: A later analysis tallied around 87 million unique TCR beta chains across the 650 to 750 repertoires, and about 12 million of those chains were shared by two or more donors. Raw reads were error-corrected and collapsed into unique sequences by a nearest-neighbor algorithm in which closely related sequences were merged to remove PCR and sequencing errors. CDR3 sequences were aligned to IMGT reference sequences to assign V, D and J gene segments. For a sequence to be retained, a match of at least six nucleotides to both a V gene segment and a J gene segment was required. Rearrangements were called productive when the CDR3 lacked stop codons and stayed in frame with V and J; all others were non-productive. Following IMGT convention, CDR3 was defined as the stretch from the second conserved V-encoded cysteine to the conserved J-encoded phenylalanine. In an earlier analysis of roughly 610 of the donors, sequences lacking an unambiguous match to a single V gene segment were excluded. An earlier analysis of over 450 of the donors classified V segments as functional when productive rearrangements were above 56.7% and as segregating when the standard deviation between donors was above 5%. A statistical classification framework was developed to diagnose cytomegalovirus status using the catalog of TCR beta chain sequences. A later analysis assigned V and J genes by comparing TCR nucleotide sequences with IMGT/GENE-DB human TR gene sequences. Using the TCRdist pipeline, a later analysis assigned CDR3 sequences along with most-parsimonious VDJ recombination scenarios. In a later analysis, every TCR beta chain was defined by the combination of its CDR3 amino acid sequence and its V-gene family, and reads without a unique V-gene family were dropped. In a later analysis, around 650 highly shared, low-generation-probability nucleotide sequences were removed to address suspected cross-contamination and a sequencing artifact. A later analysis calculated a clonal expansion index for each public chain from normalized within-repertoire ranks of inferred template counts. A later analysis computed generation probabilities with a VDJ recombination model fitted to out-of-frame rearrangements, and checked the results against IGoR. A later analysis scored TCR-TCR, TCR-HLA and TCR-CMV co-occurrence with hypergeometric tests, applying a repertoire-size bias correction to TCR pairs. A later analysis estimated false discovery rates by permuting HLA or CMV assignments 20 times. In a later analysis, co-occurring TCRs were grouped using DBSCAN, and TCRdist sequence similarity was added for clustering within HLA-allele-positive subsets. Repertoires with fewer than 30,000 or more than 120,000 public chains, plus five repertoires with anomalous nucleotide sharing, were excluded from co-occurrence clustering. The table was pulled from immuneACCESS by TCRdb, which kept in-frame rearrangements only. Such tables lose some clones; where checked, under half of the loss comes from unresolved V genes, and the rest has no known cause. V and J calls and clone size follow that table, whereas D and trimming were derived from the DNA. The sample contains about 140,000 clones, over 60% of them found a single time. The ten most abundant clones make up 1.5% to 2% of the sample.

The cohort was made up of 500 to 800 healthy bone marrow donors. At the time of sampling, every cohort member was nominally healthy, though immune exposures that went unrecorded were likely present. The donor tested CMV seronegative, placing the donor among the 350 to 400 seronegative members of the cohort. A peripheral blood sample was provided by each donor, and peripheral blood mononuclear cells were used for TCR beta sequencing. The Qiagen DNeasy Blood Extraction Kit was used to extract genomic DNA from the blood cell samples. V ends up 5 bases short and J 2 bases short, with an unmatched junction base count of 5. The CDR3 holds 16 amino acids from the cysteine to the phenylalanine. Only the CDR3 region is kept as DNA, spanning 48 bases read in frame from base 1. Looking up the germline V gene yields CDR1 SGHNT and CDR2 YENEEA. With regard to this clone: Its antigen is still unknown. No much larger clonotype is one base removed from it; base qualities were not supplied.

The source material was PBMCs. This receptor chain uses TRBV11-3 and TRBJ2-2; 10 central bases correspond to TRBD2. The sequence was obtained from a female donor in good health and CMV-seronegative. CDR3 reads: CASSQTSGFNTGELFF. The DNA is as follows: TGTGCCAGCAGCCAGACTAGCGGGTTTAACACCGGGGAGCTGTTTTTT.